The following is a T cell receptor (beta chain) sequence with its context. Its antigen is as yet unknown. Sequence at one end of the junction differs from germline and may be a read error. Naive CD8 cells were CD45RO-negative, positively selected for CCR7, excluding terminally differentiated effector memory CD45RA+ cells. Within Nashville, Tennessee resided all donors, each a Caucasian adult. The CDR3 sequence is 14 residues long. From germline, CDR1 is MNHNY and CDR2 SVGAGI (reference sequence). This entry is derived from a study of shared clonotypes between healthy human individuals. Several immunoSEQ 96-well plates shared each subset's DNA, each plate a replicate. On sorted subsets, replicate PCRs used about 180 ng DNA, or about 30,000 T cell genomes. Produced via immunoSEQ multiplex PCR; TCRdb's table is partial and in-frame only. The sample lists about 2 million clones, less than 95% occurring once.

Findings and limits, study-wide: With a few donors compared, roughly 5% of naive CD4 clonotypes were shared.

The chain couples TRBV6-6 to TRBJ2-7; 7 bases match TRBD1. The TCR comes from a man younger than 35 in good health. Input material: naive CD8+ T cells sorted from blood. The CDR3 DNA follows: TGTGTCAGCAGTTACGGGGACAGATCCTACGAGCAGTACTTC. It codes for CVSSYGDRSYEQYF.